Shown below are 29 T cell receptor beta chains from a single sample sequenced in a study of blood T cell repertoires in COVID-19. TCRdb's copy holds only in-frame clones and misses some; the assay was immunoSEQ multiplex PCR. In the table there are roughly 230,000 clones, about 80% of which are singletons. Input material: peripheral blood. These receptors were obtained from a man in his fifties with active or convalescent COVID-19.

CDR3 bases: TGCGCCAGCAGCCAAGAGGGGCTCACTGAAGCTTTCTTT. Translating it yields CASSQEGLTEAFF. The chain employs TRBV4-1 and TRBJ1-1; D might be TRBD1 (5 bases). Germline loops: CDR1 MGHRA, CDR2 YSYEKL. Between the trimmed V and J ends, which lost 0 bases and 4 bases, there was a span of 6 bases. This CDR3 spans 13 amino acids.

The V call is TRBV9, the J call TRBJ1-2; 9 nucleotides agree with TRBD1. The germline V gene has CDR1 SGDLS and CDR2 YYNGEE. J gave up 7 bases and V 0 bases, and 4 bases lay outside the gene matches. The CDR3 spans 14 residues. The CDR3 is CASSVAGQGRGYTF. The CDR3 region has the DNA TGTGCCAGCAGCGTAGCGGGACAGGGCCGTGGCTACACCTTC. Filled out from reference TRBV9 and TRBJ1-2, the complete variable domain reads DSGVTQTPKHLITATGQRVTLRCSPRSGDLSVYWYQQSLDQGLQFLIQYYNGEERAKGNILERFSAQQFPDLHSELNLSSLELGDSALYFCASSVAGQGRGYTFGSGTRLTVV.

CDR3 amino acids: CASSPLAGGRQETQYF. CDR3 in DNA: TGTGCCAGCTCACCCTTAGCGGGGGGGCGGCAAGAGACCCAGTACTTC. This rearrangement joins TRBV18 to TRBJ2-5; TRBD2 agrees at 11 bases. The CDR3 consists of 16 residues. J lost 2 bases, V lost 3 bases, and 5 bases had no gene match. From germline, CDR1 is KGHSH and CDR2 LQKENI.

This chain joins TRBV6-2 or TRBV6-3 and TRBJ2-5; a possible D gene is TRBD2 (5 bases). Germline-derived CDR1 and CDR2 are MNHEY and SVGEGT. CDR3 length equals 15 residues. V lost 4 bases and J 5 bases, leaving 17 bases between the germline ends. DNA of the CDR3: TGTGCCAGCAGTTTGACGTGGGTCCGAGGGGAGACCCAGTACTTC. Translating gives CASSLTWVRGETQYF.

The genes are TRBV27 and TRBJ1-1; D perhaps matches TRBD1 (5 bases). Trimming stripped 5 bases from V and 0 bases from J, with 25 bases between. This CDR3 spans 19 amino acids. CDR1 is MNHEY and CDR2 is SMNVEV in the germline V gene (reference sequence). In DNA form, the CDR3 reads TGTGCCAGCAGTCAATACCGGGCCGCCAGACGGGGGGTGAACACTGAAGCTTTCTTT. It is translated as CASSQYRAARRGVNTEAFF.

The genes are TRBV19 and TRBJ2-7; the match to TRBD1 covers 8 bases. This CDR3 has 14 amino acids. J gave up 2 bases and V 3 bases, and 3 bases lay outside the gene matches. CDR1 is LNHDA and CDR2 is SQIVND in the germline V gene (reference sequence). CDR3 DNA sequence: TGTGCCAGTAGTATCTCGGGACAGGCCTACGAGCAGTACTTC. Protein sequence: CASSISGQAYEQYF.

This clone was counted only a few times. The CDR3 DNA reads TGTGCCAGCGGTAATAGACAGGGGGCGGTTGGCTACACCTTC. Translated, it gives CASGNRQGAVGYTF. This rearrangement joins TRBV2 to TRBJ1-2; 10 bases line up with TRBD1. Germline lookup yields CDR1 SNHLY and CDR2 FYNNEI. V shed 8 bases and J 7 bases; nucleotides not matched to a gene: 10. The CDR3 extends over 14 amino acids.

This clone was seen a few times. This chain links TRBV5-1 with TRBJ1-6, with D unresolved. The V gene's germline CDR1 is SGHRS and CDR2 YFSETQ. V was pared by 5 bases and J by 7 bases, with 7 bases between. The CDR3 length is 12 residues. CDR3 nucleotides: TGCGCCAGCAGGGCGGGAAATTCACCCCTCCACTTT. This codes for CASRAGNSPLHF.

The chain has TRBV4-2 and TRBJ1-6; TRBD1 agrees at 7 bases. V shed 5 bases, J shed 6 bases, and the junction held 10 bases outside the gene matches. CDR3 size: 16 residues. Germline CDR1 LGHNA, CDR2 YNFKEQ. In nucleotides, the CDR3 is TGTGCCAGCAGCGTAACCGGGACAGTCATTAATTCACCCCTCCACTTT. It is translated as CASSVTGTVINSPLHF.

This clone came up many times. V and J are TRBV19 and TRBJ1-4; no firm D call. Trimming removed 6 bases at V and 7 bases at J, with 15 bases between. The CDR3 is 14 residues long. Germline V CDR1 and CDR2: LNHDA, SQIVND (reference sequence). The CDR3 here is CASSLSGRSEKLFF. CDR3 bases: TGTGCCAGTAGCTTAAGTGGTAGGAGTGAAAAACTGTTTTTT.

The V call is TRBV2, the J call TRBJ1-1; D remains unclear. The CDR3 is 17 residues long. The V end lost 2 bases, the J end lost 1 base, and 17 bases lay between the germline ends. CDR1 SNHLY and CDR2 FYNNEI come from the germline V gene. CDR3 amino acids: CASSELLTQPSNTEAFF. CDR3 coding DNA: TGTGCCAGCAGTGAATTATTGACACAACCCTCGAACACTGAAGCTTTCTTT.

The chain uses TRBV24-1 and TRBJ2-3; 9 bases agree with TRBD1. Unmatched junction bases numbered 5, after V lost 7 bases and J lost 1 base. Germline V lookup: CDR1 KGHDR, CDR2 SFDVKD. The CDR3 spans 15 residues. This chain's CDR3 is CATSHRGRGTDTQYF. In DNA, the CDR3 is TGTGCCACCAGCCACAGGGGGCGCGGCACAGATACGCAGTATTTT.

V and J are TRBV30 and TRBJ2-2; TRBD1 agrees at 8 bases. The CDR3 is 14 residues long. CDR1 GTSNPN and CDR2 SVGIG come from the germline V gene (reference sequence). J lost 7 bases, V lost 0 bases, and 4 bases had no gene match. The DNA for the CDR3 is TGTGCCTGGAGTGTCCAGGGGGCGGTCGGGGAGCTGTTTTTT. Translation: CAWSVQGAVGELFF.

The chain uses TRBV28 and TRBJ1-1; D call uncertain. V was cut by 5 bases and J by 4 bases, with 14 bases left in between. The length of the CDR3 is 14 residues. Per germline, CDR1 MDHEN and CDR2 SYDVKM. CDR3 in amino acids: CASSRPPEGTEAFF. CDR3 coding DNA: TGTGCCAGCAGTCGACCCCCTGAGGGCACTGAAGCTTTCTTT.

The chain carries TRBV5-6 and TRBJ2-2, with 9 nucleotides matching TRBD1. The CDR3 covers 13 residues. J was trimmed by 6 bases and V by 6 bases; bases with no gene match: 3. Germline CDR1 SGHDT, CDR2 YYEEEE. The CDR3 DNA reads as TGTGCCAGCACCCGACAGGGGGCCGGGGAGCTGTTTTTT. Its protein is CASTRQGAGELFF.

The chain joins TRBV5-6 to TRBJ1-2, with 8 nucleotides matching TRBD1. This CDR3 comprises 15 residues. After removal of 0 bases from V and 6 bases from J, the junction contained 7 bases not matched to a gene. Germline values: CDR1 SGHDT, CDR2 YYEEEE. The CDR3 sequence: CASSLAQGAQDGYTF. DNA of the CDR3: TGTGCCAGCAGCTTGGCCCAGGGGGCGCAAGATGGCTACACCTTC.

The CDR3 DNA sequence: TGTGCCAGCAGCTTGGAACCCGGGACAAACACTGAAGCTTTCTTT. The encoded protein is CASSLEPGTNTEAFF. The chain carries TRBV7-2 and TRBJ1-1; perhaps TRBD1 as D (6 bases). This CDR3 comprises 15 residues. Germline V lookup: CDR1 SGHTA, CDR2 FQGNSA. V was trimmed by 3 bases and J by 2 bases, leaving 13 bases between them.

The chain joins TRBV9 to TRBJ2-3; TRBD2 might be the D (6 bases). The length of the CDR3 is 14 residues. V lost 4 bases and J 4 bases, leaving 13 bases between the germline ends. The germline V gene encodes CDR1 SGDLS and CDR2 YYNGEE. The CDR3 DNA is TGTGCCAGCAGCCTGGGGGGTGGGGCAGATACGCAGTATTTT. Protein product: CASSLGGGADTQYF. Using reference TRBV9 and TRBJ2-3 for the parts outside the CDR3, the full variable domain is DSGVTQTPKHLITATGQRVTLRCSPRSGDLSVYWYQQSLDQGLQFLIQYYNGEERAKGNILERFSAQQFPDLHSELNLSSLELGDSALYFCASSLGGGADTQYFGPGTRLTVL.

This clone was counted a few times. CDR3 sequence reads: CASRSTESYGYTF. The CDR3 DNA reads TGTGCCAGCAGGTCCACAGAATCCTATGGCTACACCTTC. The V call is TRBV6-5, the J call TRBJ1-2; D call uncertain. Deletions cut 6 bases from V and 4 bases from J, with 12 bases between. Germline CDR1 is MNHEY and CDR2 is SVGAGI. The CDR3 is made up of 13 amino acids.

The chain employs TRBV6-1 and TRBJ1-3, with 8 nucleotides matching TRBD1. The CDR3 has 20 amino acids. V lost 3 bases to trimming and J lost 0 bases; unmatched junction nucleotides: 16. Germline V gene sequence: CDR1 MNHNS, CDR2 SASEGT. The CDR3 DNA follows: TGTGCCAGCAGTGACCGACCGGGACAGGTCTTACTGAGCTCTGGAAACACCATATATTTT. It specifies CASSDRPGQVLLSSGNTIYF.

The chain has TRBV30 and TRBJ1-1; 7 bases line up with TRBD1. The germline CDR1 and CDR2 sequences are GTSNPN and SVGIG (reference sequence). CDR3 length: 13 residues. J gave up 2 bases and V 5 bases, and 5 bases lay outside the gene matches. The CDR3 reads CAWHRDSNTEAFF. Here the CDR3 DNA reads TGTGCCTGGCACCGGGACAGTAACACTGAAGCTTTCTTT.

This rearrangement joins TRBV20-1 to TRBJ2-7; 11 bases match TRBD2. This CDR3 contains 13 residues. V lost 3 bases to trimming and J lost 2 bases; unmatched junction nucleotides: 0. Germline-derived CDR1 and CDR2 are DFQATT and SNEGSKA (reference sequence). The CDR3 DNA follows: TGCAGTGCTAGTAGCGGGGGGGCCTACGAGCAGTACTTC. Translating it yields CSASSGGAYEQYF.

This rearrangement joins TRBV30 to TRBJ2-1, with D uncertain. The V gene's germline CDR1 is GTSNPN and CDR2 SVGIG (reference sequence). The V and J ends lost 4 bases and 6 bases respectively, with 10 bases between them. CDR3 length: 12 amino acids. In DNA form, the CDR3 reads TGTGCCTGGACCACCCCGGGCAATGAGCAGTTCTTC. Its protein is CAWTTPGNEQFF.

The chain has TRBV10-3 and TRBJ2-1; 7 bases line up with TRBD2. The CDR3 covers 15 residues. Germline-derived CDR1 and CDR2 are ENHRY and SYGVKD. The V gene end was trimmed by 4 bases and the J gene end by 5 bases; junction bases not matched to a gene: 8. The CDR3 reads CAISGLAVRNNEQFF. CDR3 coding DNA: TGTGCCATCAGTGGGCTAGCGGTGCGCAACAATGAGCAGTTCTTC.

The chain has TRBV5-6 and TRBJ1-2; no clear D gene. The CDR3 runs 11 residues. CDR1 is SGHDT, CDR2 YYEEEE, per germline. V lost 4 bases to trimming and J lost 8 bases, with 9 bases between them. The CDR3 sequence is CASSLTGGYTF. The CDR3, as DNA: TGTGCCAGCAGCCTGACGGGGGGCTACACCTTC.

The gene calls are TRBV7-2 and TRBJ2-1, with 10 bases identical to TRBD1. Germline CDR1 SGHTA, CDR2 FQGNSA. V lost 3 bases and J lost 2; bases outside the gene matches: 7. This CDR3 spans 17 amino acids. The CDR3 coding sequence is TGTGCCAGCAGCTTTGGGAGGGGACAGGGGCCCTACAATGAGCAGTTCTTC. Protein sequence: CASSFGRGQGPYNEQFF.

The chain uses TRBV6-4 and TRBJ1-4; D is undetermined. Germline loops: CDR1 MRHNA, CDR2 SNTAGT. Trimming cost V 5 bases and J 8 bases, with 12 bases left between them. CDR3 length equals 13 residues. CDR3 coding DNA: TGTGCCAGCAGTAGGAGGGTTGGGGAAAAACTGTTTTTT. Its translation: CASSRRVGEKLFF.

This clone has more than one count but fewer than ten. The V and J genes are TRBV29-1 and TRBJ2-7; weak D call: TRBD2 (6 bases). The germline V gene has CDR1 SQVTM and CDR2 ANQGSEA. CDR3 size: 12 residues. V shed 7 bases and J shed 2 bases, with 12 bases lying between them. The CDR3 sequence: CSASGGAYEQYF. CDR3 bases: TGCAGCGCCTCTGGCGGGGCCTACGAGCAGTACTTC.

Points on this clone: This same CDR3 is encoded by further DNA sequences in the sample. V gene TRBV7-2 combines with J gene TRBJ1-2, with D tentatively TRBD1 (6 bases). This CDR3 is 17 amino acids long. Germline assignment: CDR1 SGHTA and CDR2 FQGNSA. V was shortened by 5 bases and J by 7 bases, with 26 bases between the two germline ends. Here the CDR3 reads CASSPTGGEGGVRGYTF. CDR3 DNA sequence: TGTGCCAGCAGCCCCACTGGGGGCGAGGGGGGGGTTCGTGGCTACACCTTC.